This T cell receptor (beta chain) was retrieved from a study of cytomegalovirus exposure and HLA in healthy donors. This clone was counted between two and nine times. No antigen is known for it. Findings and caveats of the study: Cytomegalovirus status was reportedly diagnosed by the classifier with high sensitivity and specificity.

Among the 120 subjects of the validation cohort, separate from the approximately 670-subject first cohort, were the donors. TCRdb's table, derived via immunoSEQ multiplex PCR, lists solely in-frame clones and lacks some. The table includes fewer than 200,000 clones, roughly 84% detected once. This CDR3 is built from 12 residues. V lost 5 bases to trimming and J lost 1 base; unmatched junction nucleotides: 2. Germline V lookup: CDR1 SQVTM, CDR2 ANQGSEA. Sequenced material: PBMCs. The source of this sequence is a young woman in good health and CMV-seropositive. The rearrangement links TRBV29-1 to TRBJ2-7; 7 bases are shared with TRBD2. The CDR3 region has the DNA TGCAGCGTTACTAGCGCATCCTACGAGCAGTACTTC. Translated: CSVTSASYEQYF.